The 32 T cell receptor beta chains below were found in one sample sequenced in a study of cytomegalovirus exposure and HLA in healthy donors. It was with 60 Vbeta and 13 Jbeta primers that the PCR ran. This table comes from immunoSEQ multiplex PCR, and its TCRdb copy is limited to in-frame clones, with some not included. The repertoire holds roughly 200,000 clones, with around 80% as singletons. The sequencing input was PBMCs. The receptors derive from a woman aged 18-29 years in good health and CMV-seronegative.

The rearrangement links TRBV28 to TRBJ1-5; maybe TRBD1 (5 bases). CDR1 and CDR2 (germline): MDHEN, SYDVKM. Trimming shortened V by 6 bases and J by 9 bases, and 21 bases separated the two germline ends. The CDR3 totals 15 residues. For the CDR3, the DNA is TGTGCCAGCAGCCCTGGCGGAGGGGCCCCTCGGCCCCAGCATTTT. Encoded protein: CASSPGGGAPRPQHF. The full variable domain, with the rest looked up from reference TRBV28 and TRBJ1-5, is DVKVTQSSRYLVKRTGEKVFLECVQDMDHENMFWYRQDPGLGLRLIYFSYDVKMKEKGDIPEGYSVSREKKERFSLILESASTNQTSMYLCASSPGGGAPRPQHFGDGTRLSIL.

The V call is TRBV19, the J call TRBJ2-7, with 9 bases lining up with TRBD2. The CDR3 runs 13 residues. The V and J ends lost 5 bases and 2 bases, in that order; junction bases with no gene match: 1. CDR1 and CDR2 (germline): LNHDA, SQIVND (reference sequence). The DNA for the CDR3 is TGTGCCAGTAGTGCTAGCGGGGCCTACGAGCAGTACTTC. The encoded protein is CASSASGAYEQYF. The variable domain in full, completed from reference TRBV19 and TRBJ2-7, reads DGGITQSPKYLFRKEGQNVTLSCEQNLNHDAMYWYRQDPGQGLRLIYYSQIVNDFQKGDIAEGYSVSREKKESFPLTVTSAQKNPTAFYLCASSASGAYEQYFGPGTRLTVT.

This clone occurred a few times. The chain employs TRBV15 and TRBJ2-3; D might be TRBD2 (6 bases). The V gene's germline CDR1 is LNHNV and CDR2 YYDKDF (reference sequence). Trimming stripped 8 bases from V and 3 bases from J, with 12 bases between. The CDR3 is made up of 13 amino acids. Here the CDR3 DNA reads TGTGCCACCCGGGGGTACACGACAGATACGCAGTATTTT. It translates to CATRGYTTDTQYF.

The chain carries TRBV19 and TRBJ2-1, with 10 positions matching TRBD2. V was pared by 5 bases and J by 1 base, with 5 bases of the junction left unmatched. CDR3 size: 16 residues. The germline gives CDR1 LNHDA, CDR2 SQIVND (reference sequence). The CDR3 loop is CASSVLLAGSYNEQFF. CDR3 nucleotides: TGTGCCAGTAGTGTGTTACTAGCGGGATCCTACAATGAGCAGTTCTTC. The variable domain in full, with the rest retrieved from reference TRBV19 and TRBJ2-1, is DGGITQSPKYLFRKEGQNVTLSCEQNLNHDAMYWYRQDPGQGLRLIYYSQIVNDFQKGDIAEGYSVSREKKESFPLTVTSAQKNPTAFYLCASSVLLAGSYNEQFFGPGTRLTVL.

The genes are TRBV18 and TRBJ2-3; 8 nucleotides match TRBD1. Trimming took 2 bases from V and 4 from J; bases not matched to a gene: 5. Germline loops: CDR1 KGHSH, CDR2 LQKENI. This CDR3 is 15 amino acids long. CDR3 region: CASSPGQGSADTQYF. CDR3 DNA sequence: TGTGCCAGCTCACCAGGACAGGGATCCGCAGATACGCAGTATTTT.

This chain joins TRBV28 and TRBJ1-5; a possible D gene is TRBD1 (5 bases). The CDR3 contains 14 residues. Per the germline V gene, CDR1 is MDHEN and CDR2 is SYDVKM. Trimming removed 3 bases from V and 6 bases from J, with 12 bases in between. CDR3: CASSFRVRPQPQHF. The CDR3 nucleotides are TGTGCCAGCAGTTTCAGGGTACGGCCTCAGCCCCAGCATTTT.

This chain uses TRBV7-7 with TRBJ2-3; 9 bases line up with TRBD2. The V gene's germline CDR1 is SSHAT and CDR2 FNYEAQ (reference sequence). Unmatched junction bases numbered 4, after V lost 3 bases and J lost 3 bases. This CDR3 spans 15 amino acids. The CDR3 loop is CASSFGLAKTDTQYF. In DNA form, the CDR3 reads TGTGCCAGCAGCTTCGGACTAGCGAAGACAGATACGCAGTATTTT.

The genes are TRBV6-5 and TRBJ2-1, with D possibly being TRBD1 (7 bases). The germline V gene encodes CDR1 MNHEY and CDR2 SVGAGI. The CDR3 runs to 12 residues. Between the trimmed V and J ends, which lost 6 bases and 8 bases, there was a span of 11 bases. The CDR3 reads CASSSGGYEQFF. As DNA, the CDR3 is TGTGCCAGCAGCTCAGGGGGGTATGAGCAGTTCTTC.

This clone came up once. CDR3 residues: CASSPWTSGSWMETQYF. In DNA, the CDR3 is TGTGCCAGCAGCCCCTGGACTAGCGGGAGTTGGATGGAGACCCAGTACTTC. The rearrangement uses TRBV7-9 and TRBJ2-5; 13 nucleotides match TRBD2. This CDR3 has 17 amino acids. Germline V CDR1 and CDR2: SEHNR, FQNEAQ (reference sequence). The V gene end was trimmed by 5 bases and the J gene end by 5 bases; junction bases not matched to a gene: 11.

The rearrangement links TRBV29-1 to TRBJ2-5, with 7 positions matching TRBD2. The length of the CDR3 is 15 residues. V lost 3 bases to trimming and J lost 3 bases; unmatched junction nucleotides: 10. Germline values: CDR1 SQVTM, CDR2 ANQGSEA. The CDR3 is CSVERGWASKETQYF. In DNA, the CDR3 is TGCAGCGTTGAGCGGGGGTGGGCCTCCAAAGAGACCCAGTACTTC.

This clone has just one count. The chain uses TRBV19 and TRBJ1-2, with D maybe TRBD1 (5 bases). V was shortened by 1 base and J by 8 bases, with 17 bases between the two germline ends. Germline V gene data show CDR1 as LNHDA and CDR2 as SQIVND (reference sequence). This CDR3 contains 15 residues. CDR3 nucleotide sequence: TGTGCCAGTAGTATAGTCGCAGGGTCCGGCAGGGGCTACACCTTC. It encodes CASSIVAGSGRGYTF.

This clone was seen only a few times. This rearrangement joins TRBV4-3 to TRBJ2-3; D gene unclear. The germline V gene encodes CDR1 LGHNA and CDR2 YSLEER. Trimming cost V 0 bases and J 4 bases, with 11 bases left between them. The CDR3 is made up of 15 amino acids. CDR3 DNA sequence: TGCGCCAGCAGCCAAGATTCCCGCACAGCAGATACGCAGTATTTT. Amino acid sequence: CASSQDSRTADTQYF.

The V and J genes are TRBV7-9 and TRBJ2-1, with 7 bases lining up with TRBD2. CDR1 is SEHNR, CDR2 FQNEAQ, per germline (reference sequence). The J segment lost 4 bases and the V segment lost 0 bases, leaving 3 bases of the junction unmatched. The length of the CDR3 is 15 residues. CDR3 amino acids: CASSLAAGEYNEQFF. The CDR3 DNA reads TGTGCCAGCAGCTTAGCTGCGGGAGAATACAATGAGCAGTTCTTC. Full variable domain (remainder filled in from reference TRBV7-9 and TRBJ2-1): DTGVSQNPRHKITKRGQNVTFRCDPISEHNRLYWYRQTLGQGPEFLTYFQNEAQLEKSRLLSDRFSAERPKGSFSTLEIQRTEQGDSAMYLCASSLAAGEYNEQFFGPGTRLTVL.

The V call is TRBV14, the J call TRBJ2-1; 7 nucleotides line up with TRBD2. The CDR3 loop spans 14 amino acids. Germline loops: CDR1 SGHDN, CDR2 FVKESK. J was trimmed by 9 bases and V by 4 bases; bases with no gene match: 9. CDR3 sequence reads: CASSPWGGRIEQFF. The DNA for the CDR3 is TGTGCCAGCAGCCCCTGGGGAGGGCGGATTGAGCAGTTCTTC.

This chain uses TRBV7-2 with TRBJ2-5, with TRBD1 matching over 8 bases. The length of the CDR3 is 16 residues. J gave up 2 bases and V 3 bases, and 8 bases lay outside the gene matches. CDR1 and CDR2 from the germline V gene are SGHTA and FQGNSA. The CDR3 region has the DNA TGTGCCAGCAGCTTTCCGCGAGACAGGGGACAAGAGACCCAGTACTTC. It is translated as CASSFPRDRGQETQYF.

The chain carries TRBV5-1 and TRBJ2-5, with D hard to call. The J call may not be correct, given that the DNA end is closer to TRBJ2-7. CDR3 length equals 16 residues. Germline loops: CDR1 SGHRS, CDR2 YFSETQ. The chain's CDR3 is CASSLAPTDSSYEQYF. CDR3 nucleotide sequence: TGCGCCAGCAGCTTGGCCCCCACAGATAGTTCCTACGAGCAGTACTTC.

V usage is TRBV28 and J usage is TRBJ2-1; TRBD2 matches 8 bases. After removal of 8 bases from V and 4 bases from J, the junction contained 10 bases not matched to a gene. The CDR3 loop spans 15 amino acids. Germline V gives CDR1 MDHEN, CDR2 SYDVKM. CDR3 sequence (DNA): TGTGCCAGCGGCTTAACGGGGGGGGGATACAATGAGCAGTTCTTC. Its protein is CASGLTGGGYNEQFF. Looking up the rest from reference TRBV28 and TRBJ2-1 gives the full variable domain: DVKVTQSSRYLVKRTGEKVFLECVQDMDHENMFWYRQDPGLGLRLIYFSYDVKMKEKGDIPEGYSVSREKKERFSLILESASTNQTSMYLCASGLTGGGYNEQFFGPGTRLTVL.

As regards this clone: At the DNA level, this CDR3 is encoded by other sequences in the same sample as well. The chain uses TRBV11-3 and TRBJ1-1; D unresolved. Germline CDR1 is SGHNT and CDR2 is YENEEA. The V end was cut by 6 bases, the J end by 4 bases, with 12 bases between. The CDR3 runs 13 residues. In DNA, the CDR3 is TGTGCCAGCAGTTTCTACAGAAGCACTGAAGCTTTCTTT. Encoded protein: CASSFYRSTEAFF.

The V and J genes are TRBV19 and TRBJ1-2; 8 bases agree with TRBD1. The germline CDR1 and CDR2 sequences are LNHDA and SQIVND (reference sequence). The trim removed 5 bases at V and 4 bases at J, leaving 3 bases unmatched. CDR3 length: 13 amino acids. CDR3 region: CASSRQGTYGYTF. As DNA, the CDR3 is TGTGCCAGTAGTCGACAGGGGACCTATGGCTACACCTTC.

V gene TRBV7-8 combines with J gene TRBJ2-6, with 8 bases that match TRBD2. J was trimmed by 0 bases and V by 4 bases; bases with no gene match: 5. Germline V gene data show CDR1 as SGHVS and CDR2 as FQNEAQ. This CDR3 has 17 amino acids. CDR3 sequence: CASSSVAGGSGANVLTF. CDR3 nucleotide sequence: TGTGCCAGCAGCTCAGTGGCGGGGGGCTCTGGGGCCAACGTCCTGACTTTC.

The chain couples TRBV28 to TRBJ1-2; D remains unclear. The CDR3 loop spans 16 amino acids. V lost 6 bases and J 1 base, leaving 18 bases between the germline ends. Germline V gene data show CDR1 as MDHEN and CDR2 as SYDVKM. CDR3 sequence reads: CASRPTHTQVNYGYTF. The CDR3 nucleotides are TGTGCCAGCAGACCGACACACACTCAAGTTAACTATGGCTACACCTTC.

The DNA for the CDR3 is TGTGCCAGCAGCCTCGACGGAGGCGAGGCCACTGAAGCTTTCTTT. This codes for CASSLDGGEATEAFF. This rearrangement joins TRBV11-3 to TRBJ1-1; no clear D gene. Germline-derived CDR1 and CDR2 are SGHNT and YENEEA. V lost 5 bases and J 4 bases, leaving 17 bases between the germline ends. CDR3 length: 15 amino acids.

The V gene is TRBV18, the J gene TRBJ2-3; a weak D match, TRBD2 (6 bases). Germline assignment: CDR1 KGHSH and CDR2 LQKENI. Trimming stripped 3 bases from V and 3 bases from J, with 13 bases between. This CDR3 spans 15 amino acids. CDR3 protein: CASSPWGVRTDTQYF. DNA for the CDR3: TGTGCCAGCTCACCCTGGGGGGTTCGAACAGATACGCAGTATTTT.

The chain recombines TRBV6-1 with TRBJ1-1; 7 bases are a match to TRBD1. This CDR3 is 14 amino acids long. The trim removed 8 bases at V and 4 bases at J, leaving 10 bases unmatched. Looked up from germline, CDR1 is MNHNS and CDR2 is SASEGT. CDR3 sequence reads: CASRQGTTSTEAFF. The CDR3 coding sequence is TGTGCCAGCCGACAGGGAACCACGAGCACTGAAGCTTTCTTT.

V gene TRBV7-8 combines with J gene TRBJ2-3; D call uncertain. The V end lost 5 bases, the J end lost 4 bases, and 7 bases lay between the germline ends. The length of the CDR3 is 12 residues. Germline V gene sequence: CDR1 SGHVS, CDR2 FQNEAQ. The CDR3 region is CASSPDSDTQYF. DNA of the CDR3: TGTGCCAGCAGCCCCGACTCAGATACGCAGTATTTT.

In regard to this clone: Germline is not matched at one junction end, which may reflect a read error. The chain employs TRBV7-9 and TRBJ1-3; D gene uncertain. Germline V gives CDR1 SEHNR, CDR2 FQNEAQ (reference sequence). The CDR3 contains 12 residues. The DNA for the CDR3 is TGTTCCAGCAGCTTGGCAACGGGGACCATATATTTT. Translation: CSSSLATGTIYF.

The chain joins TRBV2 to TRBJ2-3, with 9 positions matching TRBD2. The V gene's germline CDR1 is SNHLY and CDR2 FYNNEI. This CDR3 has 15 residues. J lost 2 bases, V lost 3 bases, and 3 bases had no gene match. CDR3 residues: CASSDRTSATDTQYF. For the CDR3, the DNA is TGTGCCAGCAGTGACAGGACTAGCGCCACAGATACGCAGTATTTT.

With regard to this clone: One end of the junction fails to match germline, which may point to a read error. The gene calls are TRBV7-9 and TRBJ2-1; 12 positions agree with TRBD2. The CDR3 runs 18 residues. Germline CDR1 SEHNR, CDR2 FQNEAQ (reference sequence). The CDR3 spells CSSSLSASGRALYNEQFF. The CDR3 coding sequence is TGTTCCAGCAGCTTATCTGCTAGCGGGAGGGCTCTCTACAATGAGCAGTTCTTC.

The chain carries TRBV6-7 and TRBJ2-1; TRBD2 agrees at 11 bases. TRBV6-7 is labeled an ORF, and its function is uncertain. The CDR3 spans 15 residues. J lost 4 bases, V lost 6 bases, and 5 bases had no gene match. The CDR3 DNA is TGTGCCAGCAGGCGACTAGCGGGAAGGTACAATGAGCAGTTCTTC. Residues: CASRRLAGRYNEQFF.

This chain joins TRBV2 and TRBJ1-2; no firm D call. The CDR3 sequence is 11 residues long. V was cut by 3 bases and J by 4 bases, with 3 bases left in between. The germline V gene encodes CDR1 SNHLY and CDR2 FYNNEI. The chain's CDR3 is CASSDGYGYTF. The CDR3 nucleotides are TGTGCCAGCAGTGACGGCTATGGCTACACCTTC.

V is TRBV7-9 and J is TRBJ2-2, with TRBD2 matching over 10 bases. Germline V CDR1 and CDR2: SEHNR, FQNEAQ (reference sequence). Trimming cost V 5 bases and J 5 bases; bases outside gene matches: 17. The CDR3 has 19 amino acids. For the CDR3, the DNA is TGTGCCAGCAGCCTCCCCGGGCTAGCGGGAGTTGTGGGGACCGGGGAGCTGTTTTTT. Its protein product is CASSLPGLAGVVGTGELFF.

The chain's CDR3 is CASSYEDPTIHEQYV. The CDR3 nucleotides are TGTGCCAGCAGTTACGAAGACCCGACAATCCACGAGCAGTACGTC. The chain uses TRBV6-6 and TRBJ2-7; no reliable D call. Trimming took off 2 bases at V and 5 bases at J, with 16 bases between the two ends. Germline CDR1 MNHNY, CDR2 SVGAGI (reference sequence). The CDR3 has 15 amino acids.